This T cell receptor (beta chain) came from a study of blood T cell repertoires in COVID-19. Either two negative PCRs, clearance, or symptom resolution qualified Cohort 3 donors as recovered. This clone was counted between two and nine times. Original analysis: From reference gene primer amplification, estimates of nucleated cell counts were derived. The protocol was immunoSEQ multiplex PCR, while the TCRdb copy is restricted to in-frame clones and leaves out a portion. V and J calls and clone size are those listed in that table; D and trimming were worked out from the DNA. The table shows over 250,000 clones, with around nine tenths occurring only once. CDR3 size: 13 residues. Germline V lookup: CDR1 SGHVS, CDR2 FNYEAQ. J gave up 5 bases and V 5 bases, and 4 bases lay outside the gene matches.

The specimen sequenced was PBMCs or T cells enriched from blood (not recorded which). The J gene is TRBJ2-5, the V gene TRBV7-6; TRBD1 matches at 8 bases. The source of this sequence is a woman in her late teens or twenties who had recovered from COVID-19. The DNA for the CDR3 is TGTGCCAGCAGCCGCGACAGGGGCGAGACCCAGTACTTC. Its protein product is CASSRDRGETQYF.